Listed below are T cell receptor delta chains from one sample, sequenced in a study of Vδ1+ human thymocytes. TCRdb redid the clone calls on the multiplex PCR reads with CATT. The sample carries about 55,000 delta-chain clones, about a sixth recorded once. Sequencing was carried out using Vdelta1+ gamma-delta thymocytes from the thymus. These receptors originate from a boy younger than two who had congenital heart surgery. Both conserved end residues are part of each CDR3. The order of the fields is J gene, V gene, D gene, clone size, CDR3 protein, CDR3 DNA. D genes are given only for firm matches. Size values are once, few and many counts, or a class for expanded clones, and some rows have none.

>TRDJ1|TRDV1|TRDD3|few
CALGCLRCVLGTDKLIF
TGTGCTCTTGGGTGCCTACGTTGTGTACTGGGGACCGATAAACTCATCTTT
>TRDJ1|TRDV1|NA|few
CALGVLPLWGLIF
TGTGCTCTTGGGGTCCTCCCTTTATGGGGGCTCATCTTT
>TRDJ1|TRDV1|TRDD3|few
CALGKGPWGILYTDKLIF
TGTGCTCTTGGGAAAGGTCCCTGGGGGATACTCTACACCGATAAACTCATCTTT
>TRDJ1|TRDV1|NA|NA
CALGPYPPSLELIF
TGTGCTCTTGGGCCCTACCCCCCGTCTTTGGAACTCATCTTT
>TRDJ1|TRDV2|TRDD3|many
CACDTLAFVYWGLIF
TGTGCCTGTGACACGCTCGCCTTCGTCTACTGGGGTCTCATCTTT
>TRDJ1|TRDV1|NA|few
CALGDPFFLRLGIQGDKLIF
TGTGCTCTTGGGGACCCATTCTTCCTACGTCTGGGGATACAGGGCGATAAACTCATCTTT
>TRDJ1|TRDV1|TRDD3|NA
CALGERVRFPLYWGMHDKLIF
TGTGCTCTTGGGGAACGGGTCCGCTTCCCACTATACTGGGGGATGCACGATAAACTCATCTTT
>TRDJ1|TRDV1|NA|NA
CALGKGLGSAAGPDKLIF
TGTGCTCTTGGGAAGGGGTTAGGTTCCGCCGCGGGACCCGATAAACTCATCTTT
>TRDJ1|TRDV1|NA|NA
CALAAYTDKLIF
TGTGCTCTTGCGGCGTACACCGATAAACTCATCTTT
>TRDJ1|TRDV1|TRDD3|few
CALGEYKGSPLPGIPNDKLIF
TGTGCTCTTGGGGAATATAAAGGCTCCCCCCTTCCGGGGATACCGAACGATAAACTCATCTTT
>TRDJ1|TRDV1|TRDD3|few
CALGEPPPYWGIPDKLIF
TGTGCTCTTGGGGAACCCCCCCCCTACTGGGGGATACCCGATAAACTCATCTTT
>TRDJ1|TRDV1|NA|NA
CALGEPSYRVGMGYTDKLIF
TGTGCTCTTGGGGAACCCTCCTACCGCGTGGGGATGGGTTACACCGATAAACTCATCTTT
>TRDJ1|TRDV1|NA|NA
CALGESTASGYTDKLIF
TGTGCTCTTGGGGAATCCACCGCCTCGGGGTACACCGATAAACTCATCTTT
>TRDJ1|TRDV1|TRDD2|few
CALGERTFLQPGDLLYTDKLIF
TGTGCTCTTGGGGAACGGACCTTCCTACAACCGGGGGATCTCCTGTACACCGATAAACTCATCTTT
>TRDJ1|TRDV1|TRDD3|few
CALGELPLGDILWYTDKLIF
TGTGCTCTTGGGGAACTACCTCTGGGGGATATACTCTGGTACACCGATAAACTCATCTTT
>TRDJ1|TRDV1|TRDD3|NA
CALGERSQLPTGGIRNTDKLIF
TGTGCTCTTGGGGAACGCAGTCAACTTCCTACCGGGGGGATACGAAACACCGATAAACTCATCTTT
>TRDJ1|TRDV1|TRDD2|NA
CALGGWPSYLLGGVGITDKLIF
TGTGCTCTTGGGGGATGGCCTTCCTACCTTCTTGGGGGCGTGGGGATAACCGATAAACTCATCTTT
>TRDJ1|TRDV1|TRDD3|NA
CALGYVFRTNDGGIKSYTDKLIF
TGTGCTCTTGGGTACGTGTTTAGAACGAATGACGGGGGGATCAAATCGTACACCGATAAACTCATCTTT
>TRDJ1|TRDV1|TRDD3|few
CALGGLGLWGDRTDKLIF
TGTGCTCTTGGGGGTCTAGGATTGTGGGGGGATAGGACCGATAAACTCATCTTT
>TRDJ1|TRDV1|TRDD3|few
CALGEPVPLLGDTTDKLIF
TGTGCTCTTGGGGAACCCGTCCCTCTACTGGGGGATACGACCGATAAACTCATCTTT
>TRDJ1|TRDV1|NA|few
CALGELRSGALPISDKLIF
TGTGCTCTTGGGGAACTAAGGTCGGGGGCCCTGCCGATATCCGATAAACTCATCTTT
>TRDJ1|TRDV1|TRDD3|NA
CALGELPTGMGDTRSTDKLIF
TGTGCTCTTGGGGAGCTTCCTACGGGAATGGGGGATACGCGAAGCACCGATAAACTCATCTTT
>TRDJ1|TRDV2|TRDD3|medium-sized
CACESWGSYTDKLIF
TGTGCCTGTGAAAGCTGGGGGTCCTACACCGATAAACTCATCTTT
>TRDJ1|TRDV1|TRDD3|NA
CALGDYCPSLRMGGYTDKLIF
TGTGCTCTTGGGGACTATTGTCCCTCCCTTCGGATGGGGGGATACACCGATAAACTCATCTTT
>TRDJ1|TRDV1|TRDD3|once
CALGEPCSFEGYACDDKLIF
TGTGCTCTTGGGGAACCTTGTTCCTTTGAGGGATACGCGTGTGACGATAAACTCATCTTT
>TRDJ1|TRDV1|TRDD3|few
CALGDCPILGGMYTDKLIF
TGTGCTCTTGGGGACTGTCCTATTCTGGGGGGGATGTACACCGATAAACTCATCTTT
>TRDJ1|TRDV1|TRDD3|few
CALGEPIPPWGMYTDKLIF
TGTGCTCTTGGGGAACCGATCCCTCCCTGGGGGATGTACACCGATAAACTCATCTTT
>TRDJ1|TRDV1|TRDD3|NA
CALGVDPKVSQYWGIQGYTDKLIF
TGTGCTCTTGGGGTGGACCCGAAGGTGTCCCAGTACTGGGGGATACAAGGGTACACCGATAAACTCATCTTT
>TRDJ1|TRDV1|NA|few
CALGEPRATHTDKLIF
TGTGCTCTTGGGGAACCTCGGGCAACCCACACCGATAAACTCATCTTT
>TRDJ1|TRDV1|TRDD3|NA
CALGELPIVWGILLDKPIF
TGTGCTCTTGGGGAACTACCCATCGTCTGGGGGATCCTTCTCGATAAACCCATCTTT
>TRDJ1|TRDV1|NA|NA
CALGELLTGGERDKLIF
TGTGCTCTTGGGGAACTACTAACAGGGGGAGAACGCGATAAACTCATCTTT
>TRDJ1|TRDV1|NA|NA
CALGDQGGHPLRGEEMYTDKLIF
TGTGCTCTTGGGGACCAGGGTGGACATCCCTTGAGGGGGGAGGAGATGTACACCGATAAACTCATCTTT
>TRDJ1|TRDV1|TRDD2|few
CALGVALPGDKLIF
TGTGCTCTTGGGGTCGCCCTTCCTGGCGATAAACTCATCTTT
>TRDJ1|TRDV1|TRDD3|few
CALGEKRGWTGGPTDKLIF
TGTGCTCTTGGGGAAAAGAGAGGTTGGACTGGGGGACCCACCGATAAACTCATCTTT
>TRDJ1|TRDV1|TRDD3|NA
CALGETHKDWGIRVGLRSDKLIF
TGTGCTCTTGGGGAAACTCACAAGGACTGGGGGATACGGGTCGGGCTTCGGTCGGATAAACTCATCTTT
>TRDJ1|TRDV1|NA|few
CALGAGLLTDKLIF
TGTGCTCTTGGGGCAGGCCTTCTCACCGATAAACTCATCTTT
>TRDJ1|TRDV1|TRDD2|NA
CALGSYDVPYTDKLIF
TGTGCTCTTGGTTCCTACGACGTACCGTACACCGATAAACTCATCTTT
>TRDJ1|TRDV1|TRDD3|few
CALGELVTSSQYWGIPDKLIF
TGTGCTCTTGGGGAACTAGTAACCTCCTCGCAGTACTGGGGGATACCCGATAAACTCATCTTT
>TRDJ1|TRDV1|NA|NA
CALGEEIRSTPYTDKLIF
TGTGCTCTTGGGGAAGAAATACGCTCGACTCCGTACACCGATAAACTCATCTTT
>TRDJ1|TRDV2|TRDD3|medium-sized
CACQRGGGLYTDKLIF
TGTGCCTGTCAACGCGGTGGGGGACTTTACACCGATAAACTCATCTTT
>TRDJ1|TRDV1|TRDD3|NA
CALGILLGWGPVTDKLIF
TGTGCTCTTGGGATTCTACTCGGCTGGGGGCCGGTCACCGATAAACTCATCTTT
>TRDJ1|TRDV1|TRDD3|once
CALVRSNLLGDGGPFYTDKLIF
TGTGCTCTTGTCCGATCTAACCTACTGGGGGATGGCGGGCCCTTTTACACCGATAAACTCATCTTT
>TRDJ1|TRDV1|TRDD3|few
CALGELYPVWGISPATDKLIF
TGTGCTCTTGGGGAACTTTATCCTGTTTGGGGGATATCCCCGGCCACCGATAAACTCATCTTT
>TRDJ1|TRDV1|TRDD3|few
CALGNPQLLLRWGIGPNTDKLIF
TGTGCTCTTGGGAACCCCCAGCTCCTCCTACGTTGGGGGATTGGCCCGAACACCGATAAACTCATCTTT
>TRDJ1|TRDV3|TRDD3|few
CAFIPTTELGDTRIELIF
TGTGCCTTTATTCCCACTACGGAGTTGGGGGATACGCGTATTGAACTCATCTTT